This T cell receptor beta chain was documented in a study of blood T cell repertoires in COVID-19. Categorization into cohorts depended on clinical history that participants reported. Per the authors' pipeline: Estimation of nucleated cell counts was performed using reference gene primer amplification. Only in-frame clones appear in the TCRdb table, and some are missing; sequencing was by immunoSEQ multiplex PCR. V and J calls plus clone size are reproduced from that table; the DNA served to infer D and trimming. The top ten clones hold 12% of a sample with more than 150,000 clones, 82% of them seen once. The CDR3 has 17 amino acids. The germline V gene has CDR1 SGHRS and CDR2 YFSETQ. Germline trimming cut 0 bases from V and 1 base from J; bases unmatched to any gene: 7.

The receptor was isolated from a man aged 40-49 years who had recovered from COVID-19. The chain has TRBV5-1 and TRBJ2-3; 8 nucleotides match TRBD2. Specimen: PBMCs or T cells enriched from blood (not recorded which). This chain's CDR3 is CASSLASGSFGTDTQYF. In DNA form, the CDR3 reads TGCGCCAGCAGCTTGGCCAGCGGGAGCTTTGGCACAGATACGCAGTATTTT.